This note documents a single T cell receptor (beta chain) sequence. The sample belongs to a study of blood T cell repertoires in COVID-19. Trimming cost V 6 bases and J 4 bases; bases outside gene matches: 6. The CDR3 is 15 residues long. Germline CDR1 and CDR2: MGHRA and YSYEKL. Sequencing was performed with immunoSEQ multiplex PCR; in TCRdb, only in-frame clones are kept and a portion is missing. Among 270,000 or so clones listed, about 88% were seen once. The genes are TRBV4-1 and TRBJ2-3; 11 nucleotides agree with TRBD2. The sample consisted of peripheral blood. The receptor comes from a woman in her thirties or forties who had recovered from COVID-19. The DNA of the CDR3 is TGCGCCAGCAGGGCACGACTAGCGGGGTCAGATACGCAGTATTTT. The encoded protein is CASRARLAGSDTQYF.